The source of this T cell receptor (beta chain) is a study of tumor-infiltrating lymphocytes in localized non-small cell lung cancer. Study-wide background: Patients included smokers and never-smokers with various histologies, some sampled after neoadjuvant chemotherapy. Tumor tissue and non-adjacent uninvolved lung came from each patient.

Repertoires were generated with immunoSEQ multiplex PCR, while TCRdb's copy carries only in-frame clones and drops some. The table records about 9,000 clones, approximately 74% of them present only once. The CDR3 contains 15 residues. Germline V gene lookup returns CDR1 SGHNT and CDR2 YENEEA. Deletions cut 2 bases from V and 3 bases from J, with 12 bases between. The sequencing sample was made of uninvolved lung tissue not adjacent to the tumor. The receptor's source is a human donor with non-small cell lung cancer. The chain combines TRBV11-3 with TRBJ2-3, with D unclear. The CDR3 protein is CASSLNRLSTDTQYF. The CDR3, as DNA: TGTGCCAGCAGCTTAAACCGCCTTAGTACAGATACGCAGTATTTT.